This TCR beta chain comes out of a study of shared clonotypes between healthy human individuals. Study-wide results and caveats: Naive CD4 clonotype sharing across several donors was about 5.3%.

As regards this clone: Its matching antigen is unknown.

The data were produced by immunoSEQ multiplex PCR, yet TCRdb's version contains in-frame clones alone and is incomplete. The data contain about 700,000 clones, approximately 74% of them singletons. With 3 bases clipped from V and 0 bases from J, the junction kept 3 bases outside the gene matches. This CDR3 spans 16 amino acids. The germline gives CDR1 SGDLS, CDR2 YYNGEE. Sequencing was carried out using memory CD4+ T cells sorted from blood. Subset noted: CD45RA-negative fraction. V gene TRBV9 combines with J gene TRBJ2-1, with 10 positions matching TRBD2. This sequence was found in a woman under 40 in good health. The CDR3 region is CASSAPSGSSYNEQFF. The CDR3 DNA reads as TGTGCCAGCAGCGCCCCTAGCGGGAGCTCCTACAATGAGCAGTTCTTC.